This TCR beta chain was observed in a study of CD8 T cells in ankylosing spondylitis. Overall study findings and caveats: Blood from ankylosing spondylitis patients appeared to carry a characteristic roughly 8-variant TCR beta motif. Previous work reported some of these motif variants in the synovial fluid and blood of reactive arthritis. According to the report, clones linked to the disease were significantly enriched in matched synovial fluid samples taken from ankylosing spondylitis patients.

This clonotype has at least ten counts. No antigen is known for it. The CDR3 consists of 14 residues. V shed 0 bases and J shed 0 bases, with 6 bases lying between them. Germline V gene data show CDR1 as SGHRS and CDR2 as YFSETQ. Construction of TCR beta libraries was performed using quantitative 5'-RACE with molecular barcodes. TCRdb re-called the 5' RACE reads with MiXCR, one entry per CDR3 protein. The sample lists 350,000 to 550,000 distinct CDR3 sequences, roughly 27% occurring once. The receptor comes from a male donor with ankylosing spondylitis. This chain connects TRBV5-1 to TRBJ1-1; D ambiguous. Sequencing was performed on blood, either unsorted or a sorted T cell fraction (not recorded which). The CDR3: CASSLVGLNTEAFF. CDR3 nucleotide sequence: TGCGCCAGCAGCTTGGTCGGCCTGAACACTGAAGCTTTCTTT.